The clone carrying this T cell receptor (beta chain) has ten or more counts. The CDR3 length is 16 residues. Germline CDR1 MNHEY, CDR2 SVGEGT. Deletions cut 6 bases from V and 1 base from J, with 19 bases between. RNA transcripts were the source from which TCR beta CDR3 regions were amplified. Investigators did first-round RT-PCR with HTBI primers, then second-round multiplex PCR. TCRdb reprocessed the multiplex PCR reads via MiXCR and lists one record per CDR3 protein. Of 350,000 to 450,000 distinct CDR3 sequences in the sample, 18% are singletons; the top ten hold more than 1.5%. The data were obtained in a study of Graves' ophthalmopathy and Graves' hyperthyroidism.

Sequencing was done on a sample of peripheral blood. The gene calls are TRBV6-2 or TRBV6-3 and TRBJ2-7, with D maybe TRBD1 (6 bases). The source of this sequence is a woman under 30 with Graves' ophthalmopathy. Written as DNA, the CDR3 is TGTGCCAGCAGCCGAGCGGACAGAGGAGTTTCCTACGAGCAGTACTTC. Its protein is CASSRADRGVSYEQYF.